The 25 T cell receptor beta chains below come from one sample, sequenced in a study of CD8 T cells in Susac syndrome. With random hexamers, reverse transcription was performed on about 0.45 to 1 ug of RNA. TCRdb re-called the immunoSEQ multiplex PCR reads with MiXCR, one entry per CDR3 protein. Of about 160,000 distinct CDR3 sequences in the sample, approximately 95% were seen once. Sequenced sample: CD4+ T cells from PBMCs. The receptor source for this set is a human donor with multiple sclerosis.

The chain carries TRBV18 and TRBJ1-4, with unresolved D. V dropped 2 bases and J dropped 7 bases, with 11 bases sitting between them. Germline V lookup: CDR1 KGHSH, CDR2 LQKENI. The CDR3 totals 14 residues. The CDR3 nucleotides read TGTGCCAGCTCACCAGATTTAGACGGTGAAAAACTGTTTTTT. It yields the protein CASSPDLDGEKLFF.

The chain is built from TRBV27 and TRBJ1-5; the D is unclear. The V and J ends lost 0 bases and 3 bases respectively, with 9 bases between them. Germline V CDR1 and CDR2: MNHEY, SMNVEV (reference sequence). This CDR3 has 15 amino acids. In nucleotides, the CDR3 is TGTGCCAGCAGTTTATCGCTCCAGGCCAATCAGCCCCAGCATTTT. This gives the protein CASSLSLQANQPQHF.

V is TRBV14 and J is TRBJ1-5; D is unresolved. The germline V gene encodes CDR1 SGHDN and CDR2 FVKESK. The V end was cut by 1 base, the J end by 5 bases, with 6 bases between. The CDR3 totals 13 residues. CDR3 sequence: CASSQARDQPQHF. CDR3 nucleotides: TGTGCCAGCAGCCAAGCGCGAGATCAGCCCCAGCATTTT.

Written as DNA, the CDR3 is TGTGCCAGCAGTTTAAGACTAGCGGGGCAAGAGACCCAGTACTTC. Its translation is CASSLRLAGQETQYF. J is TRBJ2-5 and V is TRBV5-4; TRBD2 matches at 11 bases. V lost 5 bases, J lost 2 bases, and 5 bases stayed unmatched. Germline CDR1 reads SGHNT; CDR2 reads YYREEE (reference sequence). The CDR3 has 15 amino acids.

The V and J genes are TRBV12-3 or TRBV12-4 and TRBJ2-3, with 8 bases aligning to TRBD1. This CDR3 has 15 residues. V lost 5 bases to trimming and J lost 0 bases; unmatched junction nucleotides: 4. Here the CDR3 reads CASSEQGGSTDTQYF. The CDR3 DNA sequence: TGTGCCAGCAGTGAACAGGGGGGCAGCACAGATACGCAGTATTTT.

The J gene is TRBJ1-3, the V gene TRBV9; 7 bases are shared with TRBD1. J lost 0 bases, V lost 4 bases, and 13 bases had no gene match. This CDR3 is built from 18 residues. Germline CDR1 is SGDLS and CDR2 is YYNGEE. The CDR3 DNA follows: TGTGCCAGCAGCTCCAACCGGGACAGCGGCGCCTCTGGAAACACCATATATTTT. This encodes CASSSNRDSGASGNTIYF.

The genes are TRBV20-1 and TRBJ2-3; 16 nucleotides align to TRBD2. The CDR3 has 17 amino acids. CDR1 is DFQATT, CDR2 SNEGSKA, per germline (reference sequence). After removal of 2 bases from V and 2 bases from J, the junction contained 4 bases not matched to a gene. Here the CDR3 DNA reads TGCAGTGCTAGACCGGGACTAGCGGGAGGGCCCACAGATACGCAGTATTTT. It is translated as CSARPGLAGGPTDTQYF.

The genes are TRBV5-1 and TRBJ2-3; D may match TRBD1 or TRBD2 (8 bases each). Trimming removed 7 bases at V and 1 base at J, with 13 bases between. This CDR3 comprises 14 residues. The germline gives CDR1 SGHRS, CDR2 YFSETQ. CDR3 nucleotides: TGCGCCAGCGCGGGGGGACAGGGCACAGATACGCAGTATTTT. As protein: CASAGGQGTDTQYF.

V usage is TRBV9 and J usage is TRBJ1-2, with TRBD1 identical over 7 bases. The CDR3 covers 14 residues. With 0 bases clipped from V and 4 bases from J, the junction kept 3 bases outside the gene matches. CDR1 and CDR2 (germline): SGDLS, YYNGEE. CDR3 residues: CASSVGTGPYGYTF. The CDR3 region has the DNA TGTGCCAGCAGCGTAGGGACAGGTCCCTATGGCTACACCTTC.

The CDR3 nucleotides read TGTGCCATCAAGTGGGAGGGGGAGCAGTACTTC. Translating gives CAIKWEGEQYF. The chain employs TRBV10-3 and TRBJ2-7, with TRBD2 matching over 7 bases. Germline CDR1 and CDR2: ENHRY and SYGVKD. The ends lost 7 bases at V and 7 bases at J; junction bases unmatched: 4. The CDR3 extends over 11 amino acids.

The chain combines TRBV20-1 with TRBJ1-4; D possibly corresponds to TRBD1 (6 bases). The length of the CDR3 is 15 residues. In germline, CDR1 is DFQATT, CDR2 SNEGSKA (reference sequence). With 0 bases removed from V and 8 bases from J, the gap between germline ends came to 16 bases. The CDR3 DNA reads TGCAGTGCTAGAGATTTCCAGGGGTCCGGAGAAAAACTGTTTTTT. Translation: CSARDFQGSGEKLFF.

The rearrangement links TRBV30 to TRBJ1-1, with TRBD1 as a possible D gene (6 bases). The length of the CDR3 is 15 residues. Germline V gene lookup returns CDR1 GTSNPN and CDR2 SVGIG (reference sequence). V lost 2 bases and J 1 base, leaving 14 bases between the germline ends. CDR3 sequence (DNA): TGTGCCTGGAGTAAGGTGGGGGCATCGAACACTGAAGCTTTCTTT. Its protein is CAWSKVGASNTEAFF.

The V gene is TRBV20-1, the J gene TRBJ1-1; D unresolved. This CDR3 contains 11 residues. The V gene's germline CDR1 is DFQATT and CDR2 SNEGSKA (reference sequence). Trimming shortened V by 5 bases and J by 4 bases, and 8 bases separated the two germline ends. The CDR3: CSAQKVTEAFF. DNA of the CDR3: TGCAGTGCTCAAAAGGTCACTGAAGCTTTCTTT.

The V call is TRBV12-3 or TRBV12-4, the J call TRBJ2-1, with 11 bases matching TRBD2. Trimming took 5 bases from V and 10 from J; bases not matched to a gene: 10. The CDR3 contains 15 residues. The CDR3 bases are TGTGCCAGCAGTCCTATAGCGGGAGGGCCTCTGGAGCAGTTCTTC. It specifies CASSPIAGGPLEQFF.

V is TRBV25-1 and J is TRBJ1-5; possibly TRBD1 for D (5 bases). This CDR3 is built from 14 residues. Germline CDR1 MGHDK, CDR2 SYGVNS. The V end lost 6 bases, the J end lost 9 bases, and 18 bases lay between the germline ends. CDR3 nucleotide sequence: TGTGCCAGCAGCGACAGAGAGGGATACAGGCCCCAGCATTTT. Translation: CASSDREGYRPQHF.

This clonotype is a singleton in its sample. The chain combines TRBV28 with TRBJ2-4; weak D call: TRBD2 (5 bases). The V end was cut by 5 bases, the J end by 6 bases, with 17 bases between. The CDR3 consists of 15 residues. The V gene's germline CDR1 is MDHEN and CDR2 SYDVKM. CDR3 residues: CASSPQIPAGNIQYF. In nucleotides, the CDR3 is TGTGCCAGCAGTCCACAGATCCCGGCGGGAAACATTCAGTACTTC.

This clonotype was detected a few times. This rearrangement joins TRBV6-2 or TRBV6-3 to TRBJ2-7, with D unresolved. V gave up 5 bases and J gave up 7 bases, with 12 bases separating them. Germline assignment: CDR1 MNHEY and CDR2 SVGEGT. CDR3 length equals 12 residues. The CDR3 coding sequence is TGTGCCAGCAGTGCGGACCTGAGGGAGCAGTACTTC. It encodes CASSADLREQYF.

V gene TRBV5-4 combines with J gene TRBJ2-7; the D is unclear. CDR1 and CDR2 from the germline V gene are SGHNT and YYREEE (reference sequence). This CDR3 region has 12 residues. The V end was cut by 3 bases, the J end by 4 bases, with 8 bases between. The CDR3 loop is CASSYDAYEQYF. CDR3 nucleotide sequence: TGTGCCAGCAGCTATGATGCTTACGAGCAGTACTTC.

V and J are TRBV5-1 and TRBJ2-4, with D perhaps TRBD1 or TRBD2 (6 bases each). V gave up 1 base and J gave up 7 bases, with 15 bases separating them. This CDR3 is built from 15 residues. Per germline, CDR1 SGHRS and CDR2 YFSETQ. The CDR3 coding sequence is TGCGCCAGCAGCTTGATTGGGGGGCGCGGGAACATTCAGTACTTC. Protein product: CASSLIGGRGNIQYF.

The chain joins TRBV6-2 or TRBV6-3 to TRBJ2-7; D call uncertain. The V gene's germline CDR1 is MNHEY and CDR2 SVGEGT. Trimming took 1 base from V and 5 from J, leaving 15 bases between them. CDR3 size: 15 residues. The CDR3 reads CASSYFRSRTHEQYF. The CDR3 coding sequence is TGTGCCAGCAGTTACTTCAGAAGTAGGACCCACGAGCAGTACTTC.

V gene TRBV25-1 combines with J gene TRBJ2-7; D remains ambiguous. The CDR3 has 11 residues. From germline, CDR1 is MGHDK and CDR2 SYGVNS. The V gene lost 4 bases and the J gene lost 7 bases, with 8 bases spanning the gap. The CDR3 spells CASSVLREQYF. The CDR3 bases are TGTGCCAGCAGTGTTTTGCGGGAGCAGTACTTC.

The CDR3 DNA follows: TGTGCCGGGCCGGGACAGAACTATGGCTACACCTTC. Protein product: CAGPGQNYGYTF. This chain uses TRBV6-4 with TRBJ1-2; 7 bases fit TRBD1. V trimming: 11 bases; J trimming: 2 bases; junction bases outside the gene matches: 5. CDR1 is MRHNA, CDR2 SNTAGT, per germline. This CDR3 comprises 12 residues.

CDR3 sequence reads: CASSLVGWDTEAFF. The CDR3 DNA sequence: TGTGCCAGCAGCTTAGTTGGGTGGGACACTGAAGCTTTCTTT. The chain links TRBV7-2 to TRBJ1-1, with D hard to call. The V and J ends lost 1 base and 3 bases respectively, with 9 bases between them. This CDR3 spans 14 amino acids. Germline CDR1 and CDR2: SGHTA and FQGNSA.

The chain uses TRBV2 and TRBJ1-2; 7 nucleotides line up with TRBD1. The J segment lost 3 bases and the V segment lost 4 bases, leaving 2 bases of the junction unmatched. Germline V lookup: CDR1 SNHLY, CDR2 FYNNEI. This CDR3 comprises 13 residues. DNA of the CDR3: TGTGCCAGCAGTGGGACAGGACACTATGGCTACACCTTC. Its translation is CASSGTGHYGYTF.

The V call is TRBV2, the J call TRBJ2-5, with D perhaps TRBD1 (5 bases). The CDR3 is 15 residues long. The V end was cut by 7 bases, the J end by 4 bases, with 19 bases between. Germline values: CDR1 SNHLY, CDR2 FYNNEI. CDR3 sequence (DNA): TGTGCCAGCACCCCAATGGGCCAGGGCGGAGAGACCCAGTACTTC. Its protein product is CASTPMGQGGETQYF.